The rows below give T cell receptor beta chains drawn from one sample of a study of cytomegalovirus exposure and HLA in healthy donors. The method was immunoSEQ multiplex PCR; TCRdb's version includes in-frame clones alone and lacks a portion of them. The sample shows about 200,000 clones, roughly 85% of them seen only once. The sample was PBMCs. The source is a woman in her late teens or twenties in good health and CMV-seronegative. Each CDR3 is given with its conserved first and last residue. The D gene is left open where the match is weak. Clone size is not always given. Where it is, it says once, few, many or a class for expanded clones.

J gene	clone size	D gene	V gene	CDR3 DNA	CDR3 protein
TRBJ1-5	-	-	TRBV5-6	TGTGCCAGCAGCTTCCGGGGGGGTGATAGCAATCAGCCCCAGCATTTT	CASSFRGGDSNQPQHF
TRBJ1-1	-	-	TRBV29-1	TGCAGCGTTGCCAGTAGCCGTCCTGGTCTACGGATAAGGACTGAAGCTTTCTTT	CSVASSRPGLRIRTEAFF
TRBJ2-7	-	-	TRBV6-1	TGTGCCAGCAGTGAACCACAGTCATACTACGAGCAGTACTTC	CASSEPQSYYEQYF
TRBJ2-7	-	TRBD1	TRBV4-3	TGCGCCAGCAGCGCACGACAGGGGGCGGCGTACGAGCAGTACTTC	CASSARQGAAYEQYF
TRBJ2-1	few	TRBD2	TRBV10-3	TGTGCCACCCGGATTAGCGGGTCCGGAGCACCGTTCTTC	CATRISGSGAPFF
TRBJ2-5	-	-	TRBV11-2	TGTGCCAGCAGCTCCGACAGAGAGACCCAGTACTTC	CASSSDRETQYF
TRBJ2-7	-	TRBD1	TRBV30	TGTGCCTGGAGACAGGGGCAATCCTACGAGCAGTACTTC	CAWRQGQSYEQYF
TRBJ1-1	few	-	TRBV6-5	TGTGCCAGCAGTTACTTCCGGAGAGGGTCGAACACTGAAGCTTTCTTT	CASSYFRRGSNTEAFF
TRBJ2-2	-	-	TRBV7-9	TGTGCCAGCAGCTTAACGGGAGTCGGCACCGGGGAGCTGTTTTTT	CASSLTGVGTGELFF
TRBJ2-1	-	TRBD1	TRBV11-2	TGTGCCAGCAGCTTAGCGTTCGGGACAGTCTACAATGAGCAGTTCTTC	CASSLAFGTVYNEQFF
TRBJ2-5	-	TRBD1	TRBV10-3	TGTGCCATCAGTGAGGGGGACAGTGAGGGGGAGACCCAGTACTTC	CAISEGDSEGETQYF
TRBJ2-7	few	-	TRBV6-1	TGTGCCAGCAAGGAGGGCGTAGTCTACGAGCAGTACTTC	CASKEGVVYEQYF
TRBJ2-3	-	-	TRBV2	TGTGCCAGCAGTGAGTTTAGTGCAGATACGCAGTATTTT	CASSEFSADTQYF
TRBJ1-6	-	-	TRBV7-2	TGTGCCAGCAGCTTAGTGTTTAATAATTCACCCCTCCACTTT	CASSLVFNNSPLHF
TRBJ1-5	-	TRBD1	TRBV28	TGTGCCAGCAGGTTACCGGACAGGGGCTATCAGCCCCAGCATTTT	CASRLPDRGYQPQHF
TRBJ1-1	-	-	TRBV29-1	TGCAGCGTTGAATTCAGAAACACTGAAGCTTTCTTT	CSVEFRNTEAFF
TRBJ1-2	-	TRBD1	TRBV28	TGTGCCAGCACCTCTTCGGACAGGCGCTATGGCTACACCTTC	CASTSSDRRYGYTF
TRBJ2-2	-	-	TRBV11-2	TGTGCCAGCAGCTTTACCGGACTACCGTCATCCGGGGAGCTGTTTTTT	CASSFTGLPSSGELFF
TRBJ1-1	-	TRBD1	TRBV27	TGTGCCAGCAGTGGCCGGGACAGGGGCCGGTATATCTTT	CASSGRDRGRYIF
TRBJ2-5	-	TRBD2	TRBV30	TGTGCCTGGGTTGGAGCGGGAGGGACCCAAGAGACCCAGTACTTC	CAWVGAGGTQETQYF
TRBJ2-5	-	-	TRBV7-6	TGTGCCAGCAGCTTCTCGGGGACCCAGTACTTC	CASSFSGTQYF
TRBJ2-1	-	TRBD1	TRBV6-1	TGTGCCAGCAGGGAGACAGGGGGCGTTTACAATGAGCAGTTCTTC	CASRETGGVYNEQFF
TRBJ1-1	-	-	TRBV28	TGTGCCAGCAGTTGGGACTTCCTGAACACTGAAGCTTTCTTT	CASSWDFLNTEAFF
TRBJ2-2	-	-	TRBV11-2	TGTGCCAGCAGACCCCGGGCGGGTAACACCGGGGAGCTGTTTTTT	CASRPRAGNTGELFF
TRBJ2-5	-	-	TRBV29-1	TGCAGCGTTGAACGGGAGACCCAGTACTTC	CSVERETQYF
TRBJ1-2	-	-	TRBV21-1	TGTGCCAGAAAAAATCAACGGGATGGCTACACCTTC	CARKNQRDGYTF
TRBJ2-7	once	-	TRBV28	TGTGCCAGCAGTTCCCTAGGACAGATCGAGCAGTACTTC	CASSSLGQIEQYF
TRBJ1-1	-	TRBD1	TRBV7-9	TGTGCCAGCAGCCCTCAAGGGACAGAGAACACTGAAGCTTTCTTT	CASSPQGTENTEAFF
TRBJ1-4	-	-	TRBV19	TGTGCCAGTAGTAACCGGGAGGAGGAGGGTGAAAAACTGTTTTTT	CASSNREEEGEKLFF
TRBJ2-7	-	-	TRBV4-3	TGCGCCAGCAGCCAAGAGGGGGCGGCGGGTTACGAGCAGTACTTC	CASSQEGAAGYEQYF
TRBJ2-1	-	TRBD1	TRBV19	TGTGCCAGTAGTATCCCGACAGGGACCTACAATGAGCAGTTCTTC	CASSIPTGTYNEQFF
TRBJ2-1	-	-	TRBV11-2	TGTGCCAGCAGCTCTAGCCGCTCCTACAATGAGCAGTTCTTC	CASSSSRSYNEQFF
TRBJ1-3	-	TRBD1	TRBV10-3	TGTGCCATCATGGCAACAGGGGGCGAAAACACCATATATTTT	CAIMATGGENTIYF
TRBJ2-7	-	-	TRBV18	TGTGCCAGCCGTGACAAGGCCTCCTACGAGCAGTACTTC	CASRDKASYEQYF
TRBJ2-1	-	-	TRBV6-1	TGTGCCAGCAGGCTCTGGACTAATTCCTACAATGAGCAGTTCTTC	CASRLWTNSYNEQFF
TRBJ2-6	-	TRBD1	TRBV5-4	TGTGCCAGCAGCTCGGACAGGCTCTCTGGGGCCAACGTCCTGACTTTC	CASSSDRLSGANVLTF
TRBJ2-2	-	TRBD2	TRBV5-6	TGTGCCAGCAGCTTTCGGCTAGCGGGAGCGTCCCCCGGGGAGCTGTTTTTT	CASSFRLAGASPGELFF
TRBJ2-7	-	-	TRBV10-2	TGCGCCAGCAGTTCAGGGCCGGCCTACGAGCAGTACTTC	CASSSGPAYEQYF